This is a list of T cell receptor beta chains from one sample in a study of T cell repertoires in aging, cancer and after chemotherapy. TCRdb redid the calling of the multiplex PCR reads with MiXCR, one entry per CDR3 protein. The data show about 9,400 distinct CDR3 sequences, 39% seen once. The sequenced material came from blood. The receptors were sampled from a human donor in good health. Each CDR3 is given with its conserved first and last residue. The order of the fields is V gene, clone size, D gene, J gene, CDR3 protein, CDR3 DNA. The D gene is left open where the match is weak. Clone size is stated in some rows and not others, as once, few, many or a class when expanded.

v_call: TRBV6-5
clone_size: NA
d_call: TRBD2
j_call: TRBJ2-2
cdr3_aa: CASSDSAGGGTGELFF
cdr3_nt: TGTGCCAGCAGTGACTCTGCGGGAGGAGGCACCGGGGAGCTGTTTTTT

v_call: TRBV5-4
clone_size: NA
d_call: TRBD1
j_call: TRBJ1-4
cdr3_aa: CASSLVPLTGKGGPNEKLFF
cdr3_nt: TGTGCCAGCAGCTTGGTCCCATTGACAGGGAAGGGAGGACCTAATGAAAAACTGTTTTTT

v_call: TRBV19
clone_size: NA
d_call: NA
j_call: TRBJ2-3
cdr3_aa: CASTTTGTDTQYF
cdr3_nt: TGTGCCAGTACCACAACAGGGACAGATACGCAGTATTTT

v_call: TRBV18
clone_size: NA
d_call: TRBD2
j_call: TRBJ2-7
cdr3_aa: CASSPPGVRRGSSYEQYF
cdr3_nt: TGTGCCAGCTCACCACCGGGGGTTCGGCGGGGGAGCTCCTACGAGCAGTACTTC

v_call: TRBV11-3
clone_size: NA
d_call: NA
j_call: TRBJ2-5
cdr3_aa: CASSFPGETQYF
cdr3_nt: TGTGCCAGCAGCTTCCCAGGAGAGACCCAGTACTTC

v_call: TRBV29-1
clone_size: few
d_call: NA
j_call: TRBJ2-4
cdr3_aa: CSVWVAKNIQYF
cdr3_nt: TGCAGCGTATGGGTAGCCAAAAACATTCAGTACTTC

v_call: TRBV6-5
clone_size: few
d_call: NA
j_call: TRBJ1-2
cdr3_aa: CASSPRSGGELNYGYTF
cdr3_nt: TGTGCCAGCAGCCCCCGATCTGGGGGCGAACTGAACTATGGCTACACCTTC

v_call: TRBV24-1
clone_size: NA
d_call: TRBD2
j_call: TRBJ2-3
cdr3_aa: CATSDSLAGVAGTDTQYF
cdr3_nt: TGTGCCACCAGTGATTCCCTAGCGGGAGTTGCGGGAACAGATACGCAGTATTTT

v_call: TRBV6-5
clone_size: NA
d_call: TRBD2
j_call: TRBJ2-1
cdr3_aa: CASSYSGLGGVYEQFF
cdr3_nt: TGTGCCAGCAGTTACTCGGGACTAGGGGGAGTCTATGAGCAGTTCTTC

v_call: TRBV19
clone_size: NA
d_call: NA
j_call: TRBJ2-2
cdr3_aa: CASSPSGPLLTGELFF
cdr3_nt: TGTGCCAGTAGCCCCTCGGGGCCCCTTCTTACCGGGGAGCTGTTTTTT